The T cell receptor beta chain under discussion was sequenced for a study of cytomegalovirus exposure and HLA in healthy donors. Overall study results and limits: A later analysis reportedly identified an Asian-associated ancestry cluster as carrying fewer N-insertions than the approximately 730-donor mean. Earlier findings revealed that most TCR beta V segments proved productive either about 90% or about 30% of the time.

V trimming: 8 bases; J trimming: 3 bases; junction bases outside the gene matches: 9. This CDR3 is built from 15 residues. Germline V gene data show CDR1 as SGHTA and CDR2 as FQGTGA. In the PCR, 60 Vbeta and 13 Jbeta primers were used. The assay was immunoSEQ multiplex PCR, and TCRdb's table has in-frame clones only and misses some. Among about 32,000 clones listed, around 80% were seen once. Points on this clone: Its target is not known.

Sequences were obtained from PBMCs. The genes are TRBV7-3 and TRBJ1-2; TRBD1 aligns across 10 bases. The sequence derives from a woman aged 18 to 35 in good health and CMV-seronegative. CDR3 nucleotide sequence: TGTGCCAGCGCCCCAAACGGACAGGGGGACTATGGCTACACCTTC. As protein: CASAPNGQGDYGYTF.